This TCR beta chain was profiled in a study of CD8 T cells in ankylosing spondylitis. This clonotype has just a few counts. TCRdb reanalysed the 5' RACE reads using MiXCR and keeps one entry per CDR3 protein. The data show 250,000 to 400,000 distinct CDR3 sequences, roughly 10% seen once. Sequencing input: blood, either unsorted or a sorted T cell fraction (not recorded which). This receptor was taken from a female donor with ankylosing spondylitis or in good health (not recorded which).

The CDR3 nucleotides read TGTGCCAGCAGCTCAAAAGGGGGACAGGGGGTTTACGAGCAGTACTTC. It translates to CASSSKGGQGVYEQYF. The chain uses TRBV7-2 and TRBJ2-7; 11 bases fit TRBD1. The V segment lost 4 bases and the J segment 4 bases; nucleotides outside the gene matches: 9. CDR3 length: 16 residues. Germline CDR1 is SGHTA and CDR2 is FQGNSA.